Listed below are T cell receptor beta chains from one sample, sequenced in a study of T cell responses to AZD1222 COVID-19 vaccine. Measured with immunoSEQ multiplex PCR; TCRdb has only the in-frame clones, and not every one. The data contain 150,000 to 180,000 clones, 86% of them singletons. Sequenced material: peripheral blood, taken on day 0 of MenACWY control vaccination. The receptors shown here come from an adult in good health. The CDR3 runs from the conserved cysteine through the conserved F or W. A D gene is named only where the DNA matches it firmly.

j_gene: TRBJ1-1; v_gene: TRBV7-3; d_gene: TRBD1; CDR3nt: TGTGCCAGCAGCTTAACTGGGACAGCCCTGAACACTGAAGCTTTCTTT; CDR3aa: CASSLTGTALNTEAFF
j_gene: TRBJ1-5; v_gene: TRBV2; d_gene: .; CDR3nt: TGTGCCAGCATAGGGGCTTTTAGCAATCAGCCCCAGCATTTT; CDR3aa: CASIGAFSNQPQHF
j_gene: TRBJ2-2; v_gene: TRBV7-2; d_gene: .; CDR3nt: TGTGCCAGCAGCTTCCAAGGGCCCCTCGGGGAGCTGTTTTTT; CDR3aa: CASSFQGPLGELFF
j_gene: TRBJ2-1; v_gene: TRBV2; d_gene: .; CDR3nt: TGTGCCAGCAGGCCCTTAGCGGCCTCCTACAATGAGCAGTTCTTC; CDR3aa: CASRPLAASYNEQFF
j_gene: TRBJ2-4; v_gene: TRBV18; d_gene: .; CDR3nt: TGTGCCAGCTCACCACTGCCCCGGACAAGCCCGGCCAAAAACATTCAGTACTTC; CDR3aa: CASSPLPRTSPAKNIQYF
j_gene: TRBJ2-3; v_gene: TRBV19; d_gene: TRBD1; CDR3nt: TGTGCCAGTAGTTCCCAGACAGGGTCGATGGATACGCAGTATTTT; CDR3aa: CASSSQTGSMDTQYF
j_gene: TRBJ2-7; v_gene: TRBV18; d_gene: .; CDR3nt: TGTGCCAGCTCGCCTGAATCGAGGGAGCAGTACTTC; CDR3aa: CASSPESREQYF
j_gene: TRBJ1-1; v_gene: TRBV10-3; d_gene: .; CDR3nt: TGTGCCACCGAGGGGGGAGCCATGAACACTGAAGCTTTCTTT; CDR3aa: CATEGGAMNTEAFF
j_gene: TRBJ1-6; v_gene: TRBV19; d_gene: .; CDR3nt: TGTGCCTCAACCCGGGACCGGAATTCACCCCTCCACTTT; CDR3aa: CASTRDRNSPLHF
j_gene: TRBJ2-3; v_gene: TRBV28; d_gene: .; CDR3nt: TGTGCCAGCAGTTTAGGGGGGGGGCGTGGAGATACGCAGTATTTT; CDR3aa: CASSLGGGRGDTQYF
j_gene: TRBJ1-6; v_gene: TRBV18; d_gene: .; CDR3nt: TGTGCCAGCTCACCACGGGTCAGGGGCAATAATTCACCCCTCCACTTT; CDR3aa: CASSPRVRGNNSPLHF